This is a list of T cell receptor beta chains from one sample in a study of blood T cell repertoires in COVID-19. Clones were sequenced by immunoSEQ multiplex PCR, and TCRdb holds only the in-frame ones, with some missing. The repertoire has roughly 40,000 clones, around 85% of them found once; the top ten carry 12%. The sequencing sample was made of peripheral blood. Source of these receptors: a human donor in a cohort sampled during active COVID-19. Both conserved end residues are part of each CDR3. Fields, in order: J gene, clone size, V gene, D gene, CDR3 protein, CDR3 DNA. A D gene is named only where the DNA matches it firmly. Rows give clone size only sometimes, using once, few, many, or a class for an expanded clone.

J gene: TRBJ2-6
clone size: NA
V gene: TRBV7-3
D gene: NA
CDR3 protein: CASSLTGAAGGSGANVLTF
CDR3 DNA: TGTGCCAGCAGCTTAACGGGGGCCGCCGGCGGCTCTGGGGCCAACGTCCTGACTTTC

J gene: TRBJ1-3
clone size: NA
V gene: TRBV18
D gene: TRBD1
CDR3 protein: CASSPGQGRNTIYF
CDR3 DNA: TGTGCCAGCTCACCAGGACAGGGCCGAAACACCATATATTTT

J gene: TRBJ1-5
clone size: NA
V gene: TRBV2
D gene: NA
CDR3 protein: CASSENSIQPQHF
CDR3 DNA: TGTGCCAGCAGTGAGAACAGTATCCAGCCCCAGCATTTT

J gene: TRBJ2-3
clone size: NA
V gene: TRBV4-2
D gene: TRBD2
CDR3 protein: CASSQGEGPTDTQYF
CDR3 DNA: TGTGCCAGCAGCCAAGGGGAGGGCCCCACAGATACGCAGTATTTT

J gene: TRBJ2-4
clone size: NA
V gene: TRBV19
D gene: TRBD1
CDR3 protein: CASNDRVNIQYF
CDR3 DNA: TGTGCCAGTAACGACAGGGTAAACATTCAGTACTTC

J gene: TRBJ2-7
clone size: few
V gene: TRBV7-9
D gene: TRBD2
CDR3 protein: CASSQRGAVGEQYF
CDR3 DNA: TGTGCCAGCAGCCAGCGGGGTGCAGTCGGCGAGCAGTACTTC

J gene: TRBJ2-2
clone size: NA
V gene: TRBV4-1
D gene: TRBD1
CDR3 protein: CASRPGQGTGELFF
CDR3 DNA: TGCGCCAGCCGACCGGGACAGGGCACCGGGGAGCTGTTTTTT

J gene: TRBJ2-2
clone size: NA
V gene: TRBV5-6
D gene: TRBD2
CDR3 protein: CASRRGGLGELFF
CDR3 DNA: TGTGCCAGCAGACGGGGGGGCCTCGGGGAGCTGTTTTTT

J gene: TRBJ2-5
clone size: NA
V gene: TRBV6-5
D gene: NA
CDR3 protein: CASSLQLALQSAYF
CDR3 DNA: TGTGCCAGCAGTTTACAACTAGCCCTACAATCTGCGTACTTC

J gene: TRBJ2-1
clone size: NA
V gene: TRBV28
D gene: TRBD2
CDR3 protein: CASSFSGGANEQFF
CDR3 DNA: TGTGCCAGCAGTTTTAGCGGGGGGGCCAATGAGCAGTTCTTC

J gene: TRBJ1-2
clone size: NA
V gene: TRBV2
D gene: NA
CDR3 protein: CASTGQSGGYTF
CDR3 DNA: TGTGCCAGCACCGGACAGTCTGGAGGCTACACCTTC

J gene: TRBJ2-1
clone size: NA
V gene: TRBV7-7
D gene: TRBD1
CDR3 protein: CASSEGAGPYNEQFF
CDR3 DNA: TGTGCCAGCAGCGAGGGGGCAGGGCCCTACAATGAGCAGTTCTTC

J gene: TRBJ2-6
clone size: NA
V gene: TRBV29-1
D gene: NA
CDR3 protein: CSVGLRSGANVLTF
CDR3 DNA: TGCAGCGTTGGTCTCCGCTCTGGGGCCAACGTCCTGACTTTC

J gene: TRBJ2-1
clone size: NA
V gene: TRBV7-3
D gene: TRBD1
CDR3 protein: CASSPDRASNEQFF
CDR3 DNA: TGTGCCAGCAGCCCCGACAGGGCCTCTAATGAGCAGTTCTTC

J gene: TRBJ2-5
clone size: NA
V gene: TRBV18
D gene: TRBD1
CDR3 protein: CASSQIGGPQETQYF
CDR3 DNA: TGTGCCAGCTCACAGATAGGGGGCCCTCAAGAGACCCAGTACTTC

J gene: TRBJ2-1
clone size: NA
V gene: TRBV4-3
D gene: TRBD2
CDR3 protein: CASSQELRGAYNEQFF
CDR3 DNA: TGCGCCAGCAGCCAAGAGCTGCGGGGGGCCTACAATGAGCAGTTCTTC

J gene: TRBJ2-1
clone size: NA
V gene: TRBV7-3
D gene: TRBD1
CDR3 protein: CASSPGTGANEQFF
CDR3 DNA: TGTGCCAGCAGCCCCGGGACAGGCGCCAATGAGCAGTTCTTC

J gene: TRBJ1-6
clone size: NA
V gene: TRBV28
D gene: TRBD1
CDR3 protein: CASRRDRGGAPLHF
CDR3 DNA: TGTGCCAGCAGGCGGGACAGGGGAGGTGCACCCCTCCACTTT

J gene: TRBJ1-5
clone size: NA
V gene: TRBV28
D gene: NA
CDR3 protein: CASSAPGVHQPQHF
CDR3 DNA: TGTGCCAGCAGTGCCCCGGGGGTCCATCAGCCCCAGCATTTT

J gene: TRBJ2-1
clone size: NA
V gene: TRBV29-1
D gene: NA
CDR3 protein: CSVEQGWNNEQFF
CDR3 DNA: TGCAGCGTTGAACAGGGTTGGAACAATGAGCAGTTCTTC

J gene: TRBJ2-7
clone size: NA
V gene: TRBV7-9
D gene: TRBD2
CDR3 protein: CASSSRERGASSYEQYF
CDR3 DNA: TGTGCCAGCAGCTCGCGGGAGCGGGGGGCGAGCTCCTACGAGCAGTACTTC

J gene: TRBJ1-5
clone size: NA
V gene: TRBV5-6
D gene: NA
CDR3 protein: CASSLIAQDQPQHF
CDR3 DNA: TGTGCCAGCAGCTTGATCGCACAAGATCAGCCCCAGCATTTT

J gene: TRBJ2-1
clone size: NA
V gene: TRBV20-1
D gene: NA
CDR3 protein: CSASGDTQGLGVYNEQFF
CDR3 DNA: TGCAGTGCTAGTGGGGACACGCAAGGACTAGGGGTCTACAATGAGCAGTTCTTC

J gene: TRBJ2-7
clone size: NA
V gene: TRBV6-2/TRBV6-3
D gene: TRBD1
CDR3 protein: CASSRQGFEQYF
CDR3 DNA: TGTGCCAGCAGTAGACAGGGTTTCGAGCAGTACTTC

J gene: TRBJ2-3
clone size: NA
V gene: TRBV7-3
D gene: NA
CDR3 protein: CASSPTRTEADTQYF
CDR3 DNA: TGTGCCAGCAGTCCTACCCGGACAGAAGCGGATACGCAGTATTTT

J gene: TRBJ2-2
clone size: NA
V gene: TRBV7-2
D gene: NA
CDR3 protein: CASSSEPRGFGELFF
CDR3 DNA: TGTGCCAGCAGCTCCGAGCCCCGGGGGTTCGGGGAGCTGTTTTTT

J gene: TRBJ1-2
clone size: NA
V gene: TRBV7-2
D gene: NA
CDR3 protein: CASSSNQGNYGYTF
CDR3 DNA: TGTGCCAGCAGCTCAAACCAGGGTAACTATGGCTACACCTTC

J gene: TRBJ2-5
clone size: NA
V gene: TRBV9
D gene: NA
CDR3 protein: CASSVSQGEETQYF
CDR3 DNA: TGTGCCAGCAGCGTAAGCCAGGGTGAAGAGACCCAGTACTTC

J gene: TRBJ1-2
clone size: NA
V gene: TRBV5-4
D gene: NA
CDR3 protein: CASRAGAGGYTF
CDR3 DNA: TGTGCCAGCAGGGCCGGGGCGGGAGGCTACACCTTC

J gene: TRBJ2-1
clone size: NA
V gene: TRBV5-1
D gene: NA
CDR3 protein: CASSLDRAYNEQFF
CDR3 DNA: TGCGCCAGCAGCTTGGACAGGGCTTACAATGAGCAGTTCTTC

J gene: TRBJ2-7
clone size: NA
V gene: TRBV10-2
D gene: NA
CDR3 protein: CASSERQARSSYEQYF
CDR3 DNA: TGCGCCAGCAGTGAGCGACAGGCCAGGAGCTCCTACGAGCAGTACTTC

J gene: TRBJ2-5
clone size: NA
V gene: TRBV11-2
D gene: TRBD1
CDR3 protein: CASRTGARETQYF
CDR3 DNA: TGTGCCAGCAGGACAGGGGCAAGGGAGACCCAGTACTTC

J gene: TRBJ2-7
clone size: NA
V gene: TRBV18
D gene: TRBD1
CDR3 protein: CASSPQGQQLSYEQYF
CDR3 DNA: TGTGCCAGCTCACCTCAGGGACAGCAACTCTCCTACGAGCAGTACTTC

J gene: TRBJ2-1
clone size: NA
V gene: TRBV6-2/TRBV6-3
D gene: NA
CDR3 protein: CASSYGPGAGSYNEQFF
CDR3 DNA: TGTGCCAGCAGTTACGGGCCCGGGGCGGGGAGCTACAATGAGCAGTTCTTC

J gene: TRBJ2-7
clone size: NA
V gene: TRBV28
D gene: TRBD1
CDR3 protein: CASSQGDRGLGEQYF
CDR3 DNA: TGTGCCAGCAGCCAAGGGGACAGGGGGCTTGGCGAGCAGTACTTC

J gene: TRBJ2-7
clone size: NA
V gene: TRBV5-5
D gene: TRBD2
CDR3 protein: CASSLSPGGGEQYF
CDR3 DNA: TGTGCCAGCAGCTTAAGCCCGGGAGGGGGAGAGCAGTACTTC

J gene: TRBJ1-6
clone size: NA
V gene: TRBV28
D gene: NA
CDR3 protein: CASGGTEGSPLHF
CDR3 DNA: TGTGCCAGCGGCGGGACTGAGGGTTCACCCCTCCACTTT

J gene: TRBJ2-2
clone size: NA
V gene: TRBV9
D gene: TRBD2
CDR3 protein: CASSSSGIGGELFF
CDR3 DNA: TGTGCCAGCAGCTCGAGCGGGATTGGCGGGGAGCTGTTTTTT